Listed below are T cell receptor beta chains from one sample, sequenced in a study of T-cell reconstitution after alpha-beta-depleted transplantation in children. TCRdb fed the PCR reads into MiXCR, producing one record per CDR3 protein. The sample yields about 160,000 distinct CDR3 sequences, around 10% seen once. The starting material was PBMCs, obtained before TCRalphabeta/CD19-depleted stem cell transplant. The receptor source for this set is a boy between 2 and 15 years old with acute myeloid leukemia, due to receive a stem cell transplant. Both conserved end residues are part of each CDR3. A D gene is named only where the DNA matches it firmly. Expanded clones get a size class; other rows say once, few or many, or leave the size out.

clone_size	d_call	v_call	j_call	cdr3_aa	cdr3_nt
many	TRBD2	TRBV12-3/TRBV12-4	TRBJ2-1	CASSTRTSGIFNEQFF	TGTGCCAGCAGTACCCGGACTAGCGGGATATTTAATGAGCAGTTCTTC
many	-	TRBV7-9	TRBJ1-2	CASSLSGYHPYGYTF	TGTGCCAGCAGCTTATCAGGGTATCATCCCTATGGCTACACCTTC
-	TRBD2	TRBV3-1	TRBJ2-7	CASSRPGLAGDYEQYF	TGTGCCAGCAGCCGCCCGGGACTAGCGGGAGACTACGAGCAGTACTTC
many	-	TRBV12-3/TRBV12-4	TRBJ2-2	CASSDSTRYTGELFF	TGTGCCAGCAGTGACAGTACCCGGTACACCGGGGAGCTGTTTTTT
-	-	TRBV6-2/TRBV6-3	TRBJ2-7	CASSYSNLRGATRLARDYEQYF	TGTGCCAGCAGTTACTCGAATTTAAGGGGCGCCACCCGGCTCGCCCGCGACTACGAGCAGTACTTC
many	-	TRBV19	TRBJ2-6	CASSRGRGTSSGANVLTF	TGTGCCAGTAGTAGGGGGCGGGGCACAAGCTCTGGGGCCAACGTCCTGACTTTC
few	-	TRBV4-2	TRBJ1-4	CASSQEGEKLFF	TGTGCCAGCAGCCAAGAGGGAGAAAAACTGTTTTTT
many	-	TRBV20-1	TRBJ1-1	CSSARDRGLAFF	TGCAGTTCCGCGAGGGATCGGGGGCTAGCTTTCTTT
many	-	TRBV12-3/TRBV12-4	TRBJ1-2	CASSNRGGGYTF	TGTGCCAGCAGCAACAGAGGGGGTGGCTACACCTTC
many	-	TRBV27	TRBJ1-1	CASSLSLSQDTEAFF	TGTGCCAGCAGTTTATCGCTTTCGCAGGACACTGAAGCTTTCTTT
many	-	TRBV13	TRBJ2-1	CASSPMGNEQFF	TGTGCCAGCAGCCCCATGGGCAATGAGCAGTTCTTC
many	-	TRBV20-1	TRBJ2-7	CSASLTWGNEQYF	TGCAGTGCTAGCTTGACCTGGGGTAACGAGCAGTACTTC
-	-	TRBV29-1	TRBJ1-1	CSVHPGGEGTEAFF	TGCAGCGTCCACCCGGGAGGGGAAGGCACTGAAGCTTTCTTT
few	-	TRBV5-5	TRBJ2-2	CASSWPALTGELFF	TGTGCCAGCAGCTGGCCAGCCCTCACCGGGGAGCTGTTTTTT
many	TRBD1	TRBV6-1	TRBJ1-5	CASSEDWTGNWNQPQHF	TGTGCCAGCAGTGAAGACTGGACAGGGAATTGGAATCAGCCCCAGCATTTT
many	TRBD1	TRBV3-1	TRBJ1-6	CASSQTGGVSSPLHF	TGTGCCAGCAGCCAGACAGGGGGGGTGAGCTCACCCCTCCACTTT
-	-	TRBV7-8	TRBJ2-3	CASNPRQGITDTQYF	TGTGCCAGCAACCCAAGGCAGGGAATCACAGATACGCAGTATTTT
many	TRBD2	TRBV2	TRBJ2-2	CASSDRKRGGTGELFF	TGTGCCAGCAGTGATAGAAAGCGGGGGGGCACCGGGGAGCTGTTTTTT
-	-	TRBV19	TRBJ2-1	CASSMAAGLPYNEQFF	TGTGCCAGTAGTATGGCGGCGGGACTCCCATACAATGAGCAGTTCTTC
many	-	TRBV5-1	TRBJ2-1	CASSPRDQYNEQFF	TGCGCCAGCAGCCCCCGGGACCAATACAATGAGCAGTTCTTC
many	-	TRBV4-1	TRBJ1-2	CASSQVRGGYTF	TGCGCCAGCAGCCAAGTCAGAGGCGGCTACACCTTC
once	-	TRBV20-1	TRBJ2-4	CSGEGVAKNIQYF	TGCAGTGGGGAGGGGGTTGCCAAAAACATTCAGTACTTC
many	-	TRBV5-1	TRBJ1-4	CASAVGGTSNEKLFF	TGCGCCAGCGCCGTGGGGGGGACCTCTAATGAAAAACTGTTTTTT
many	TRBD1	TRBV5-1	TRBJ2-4	CASSLGQGPLNIQYF	TGCGCCAGCAGCTTGGGACAGGGTCCCCTAAACATTCAGTACTTC
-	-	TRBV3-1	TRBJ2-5	CACTPEITRTGGETQYF	TGTGCCTGCACCCCCGAGATCACCCGGACGGGCGGAGAGACCCAGTACTTC
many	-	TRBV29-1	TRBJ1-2	CSVDTDPYGYTF	TGCAGCGTTGACACCGACCCGTATGGCTACACCTTC
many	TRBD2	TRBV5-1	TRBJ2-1	CASSLPPGRERDEQFF	TGCGCCAGCAGCCTGCCGCCCGGGAGGGAAAGGGATGAGCAGTTCTTC
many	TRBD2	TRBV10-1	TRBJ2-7	CASSPSGTREQYF	TGCGCCAGCAGTCCTAGCGGGACGCGCGAGCAGTACTTC
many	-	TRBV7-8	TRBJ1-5	CASSLGGGVSNQPQHF	TGTGCCAGCAGCTTAGGGGGAGGTGTAAGCAATCAGCCCCAGCATTTT
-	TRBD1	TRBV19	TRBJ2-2	CASSKRDRGATGELFF	TGTGCCAGTAGTAAGAGGGACAGGGGGGCCACCGGGGAGCTGTTTTTT
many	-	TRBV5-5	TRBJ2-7	CASSLVDSIGYEQYF	TGTGCCAGCAGCTTGGTGGACTCCATAGGGTACGAGCAGTACTTC
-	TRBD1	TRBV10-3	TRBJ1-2	CAISGTGDGYTF	TGTGCCATCAGTGGGACAGGAGATGGCTACACCTTC
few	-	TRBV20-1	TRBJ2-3	CSARDVASTDTQYF	TGCAGTGCTAGAGATGTGGCGAGCACAGATACGCAGTATTTT
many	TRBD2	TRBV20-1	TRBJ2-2	CSADLAGANTGELFF	TGCAGTGCAGATCTAGCGGGAGCGAACACCGGGGAGCTGTTTTTT
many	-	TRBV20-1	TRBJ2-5	CSARDPRTIAETQYF	TGCAGTGCTAGAGATCCCCGGACCATCGCAGAGACCCAGTACTTC
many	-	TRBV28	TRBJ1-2	CASSSPLSGRGDYGYTF	TGTGCCAGCAGTTCACCCCTTTCAGGGAGGGGTGACTATGGCTACACCTTC
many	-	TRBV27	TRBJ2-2	CASSFATGLYTGELFF	TGTGCCAGCAGTTTCGCGACAGGCTTATACACCGGGGAGCTGTTTTTT
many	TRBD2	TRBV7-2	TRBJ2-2	CASSFSGGLTGELFF	TGTGCCAGCAGCTTTTCGGGGGGGCTTACCGGGGAGCTGTTTTTT
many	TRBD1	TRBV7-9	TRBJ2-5	CASSLTGTGGQETQYF	TGTGCCAGCAGCTTGACGGGGACAGGGGGCCAGGAGACCCAGTACTTC
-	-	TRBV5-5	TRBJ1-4	CASSLVQISNEKLFF	TGTGCCAGCAGCTTGGTCCAGATATCTAATGAAAAACTGTTTTTT
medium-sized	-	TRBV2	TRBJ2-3	CASGLDYTDTQYF	TGTGCCAGCGGGCTCGATTACACAGATACGCAGTATTTT
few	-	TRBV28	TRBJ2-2	CASRTKGGELFF	TGTGCCAGCAGAACGAAGGGCGGGGAGCTGTTTTTT
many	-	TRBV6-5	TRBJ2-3	CATRLLLSTDTQYF	TGTGCCACACGGTTACTATTGAGCACAGATACGCAGTATTTT
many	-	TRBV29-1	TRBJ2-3	CSVGPGEDTQYF	TGCAGCGTTGGTCCGGGAGAAGATACGCAGTATTTT
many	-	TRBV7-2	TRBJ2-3	CASSTSVGGWVTQYF	TGTGCCAGCAGCACCTCGGTGGGGGGATGGGTTACGCAGTATTTT
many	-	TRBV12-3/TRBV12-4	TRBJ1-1	CASSPRGLGAEAFF	TGTGCCAGCAGCCCCCGGGGGTTAGGCGCTGAAGCTTTCTTT
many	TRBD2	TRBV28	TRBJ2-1	CASSLHGPGTSGRNEQFF	TGTGCCAGCAGTTTACATGGCCCAGGGACTAGCGGGAGGAATGAGCAGTTCTTC